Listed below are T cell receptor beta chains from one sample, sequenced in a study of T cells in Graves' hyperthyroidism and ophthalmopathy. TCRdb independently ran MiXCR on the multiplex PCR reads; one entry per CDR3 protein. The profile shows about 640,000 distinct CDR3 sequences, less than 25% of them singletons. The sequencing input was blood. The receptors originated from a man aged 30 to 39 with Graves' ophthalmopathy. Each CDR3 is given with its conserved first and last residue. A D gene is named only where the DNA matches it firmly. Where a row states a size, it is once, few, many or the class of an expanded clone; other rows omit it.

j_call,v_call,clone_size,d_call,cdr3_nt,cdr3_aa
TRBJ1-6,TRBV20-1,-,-,TGCAGTGCTAGACGTGGGCCCGATAATTCACCCCTCCACTTT,CSARRGPDNSPLHF
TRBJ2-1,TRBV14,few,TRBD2,TGTGCCAGCAGCCATAGCTCTAGCGGGAGAGCAAATGAGCAGTTCTTC,CASSHSSSGRANEQFF
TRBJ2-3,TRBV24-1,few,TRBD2,TGTGCCACCAGAACTAGCGGGAGGGCCGAGCAGTATTTT,CATRTSGRAEQYF
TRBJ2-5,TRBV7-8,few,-,TGTGCCAGCAGCCCCTCCGGTGGAGGTCAGGAGACCCAGTACTTC,CASSPSGGGQETQYF
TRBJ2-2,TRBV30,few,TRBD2,TGTGCCTGGAGTGTACTCGGACTAGGGTCGGCCGGGGAGCTGTTTTTT,CAWSVLGLGSAGELFF
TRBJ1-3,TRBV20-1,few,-,TGCAGTGCTAGAGAAGGCAGGCCAAACACCATATATTTT,CSAREGRPNTIYF
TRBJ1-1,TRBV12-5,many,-,TGTGCTAGTGGCAGGGACCTGAACACTGAAGCTTTCTTT,CASGRDLNTEAFF
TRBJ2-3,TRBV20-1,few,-,TGCAGTGCTGTGGCCCTAGGCTCTAGCACAGATACGCAGTATTTT,CSAVALGSSTDTQYF
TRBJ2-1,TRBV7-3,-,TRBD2,TGTGCCAGCAGCCCCCTAGCGGAGCTGTACAATGAGCAGTTCTTC,CASSPLAELYNEQFF
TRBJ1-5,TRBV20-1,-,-,TGCAGTGCTCCTGGGTCATGGGGGGCTTCGGGCAATCAGCCCCAGCATTTT,CSAPGSWGASGNQPQHF
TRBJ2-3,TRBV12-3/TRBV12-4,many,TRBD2,TGTGCCAGCAAACTGGGGAGGGTTCTCACAGATACGCAGTATTTT,CASKLGRVLTDTQYF
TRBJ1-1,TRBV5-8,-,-,TGTGCCAGCAGCTCAGGACAGATAGTCACTGAAGCTTTCTTT,CASSSGQIVTEAFF
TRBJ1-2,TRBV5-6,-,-,TGTGCCAGCAGCTTGCGGGCGGGACGGTCAACCAGTGGCTACACCTTC,CASSLRAGRSTSGYTF
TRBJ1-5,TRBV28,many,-,TGTGCCAGCAGGCGACAGGTAGACAATCAGCCCCAGCATTTT,CASRRQVDNQPQHF
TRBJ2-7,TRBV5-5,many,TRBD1,TGTGCCAGCAGCACCGGGGGACAGGGGATGAAGCAGTACTTC,CASSTGGQGMKQYF
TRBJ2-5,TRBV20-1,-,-,TGCAGTGCTAGAGATCCCGGGAAGGAGACCCAGTACTTC,CSARDPGKETQYF
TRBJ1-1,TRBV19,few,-,TGTGCCAGTAGTATAGGAGGGGGTGCTGAAGCTTTCTTT,CASSIGGGAEAFF
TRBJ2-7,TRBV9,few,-,TGTGCCAGCAGCGTAGAGGCAGAGAGCTACGAGCAGTACTTC,CASSVEAESYEQYF